The source of this TCR beta chain is a study of shared clonotypes between healthy human individuals. For the study at large: In total, the donors were two women and a few men aged 18 to 49. Study-wide results and caveats: Few donors restricted represented genetic and exposure-history diversity.

It was CD45RO-negative cells, positively selected for CCR7, that made up naive CD8 cells, with terminally differentiated effector memory CD45RA+ cells excluded. For each subset, genomic DNA was distributed in equal portions over several immunoSEQ plates. TCRdb's copy holds only in-frame clones and misses some; the assay was immunoSEQ multiplex PCR. The data show approximately 1.9 million clones, about 94% seen once. Note on this clone: Its matching antigen is unknown.

The CDR3 extends over 15 amino acids. The germline V gene has CDR1 MNHNS and CDR2 SASEGT. Trimming took 6 bases from V and 7 from J, leaving 19 bases between them. V usage is TRBV6-1 and J usage is TRBJ2-1; possibly TRBD1 for D (5 bases). The receptor was derived from a man younger than 35 in good health. Some clones in this sample may be carry-over from other donors' samples. Sequencing input: naive CD8+ T cells from PBMCs. CDR3 bases: TGTGCCAGCAGAACAGCCGGCAGGGCTCTAAATGAGCAGTTCTTC. Encoded protein: CASRTAGRALNEQFF.